This T cell receptor (beta chain) comes out of a study of tumor and adjacent non-tumor tissue in lung cancer listed by TCRdb under 2018. Notes on the research overall: The cohort included 12 adenocarcinoma, a couple of squamous cell carcinoma and 1 small cell lung cancer patients. Ages among the approximately 15 patients ranged from about 30 to 80 years, there were some 10 men and 5 women, and disease was at TNM stage I to III. Approximately 31 paired specimens, one tumor and one normal lung sample per patient, were profiled by TCRbeta CDR3 sequencing. Bulk TCRbeta repertoires were compared between lung tumor tissue and matched distant non-tumor lung tissue obtained from around 14 lung cancer patients. In total, sequencing yielded some 130 million productive TCRbeta reads, which works out to an average of about 4.17 million reads per sample. Study-wide conclusions, independent of this receptor: The methods do not name the sequencing platform or mention unique molecular identifiers. Significantly higher TCR diversity was found in younger patients, and higher tumor TCR diversity was associated with shorter overall and disease-free survival. TCR diversity (inverse Simpson) was significantly higher in tumor than in normal lung tissue (431.37 vs 166.20, P = 0.0075, Mann-Whitney U test). A significantly larger cumulative share of the repertoire was made up by the top 100 clones in normal lung than in tumor tissue. Only about 15 patients were in the cohort, and the authors stated that larger samples and more detailed clinical data are needed. Because peripheral blood was not sequenced, blood TCRbeta repertoires in the lung cancer patients of the study were not examined.

Library prep was done by multiplex PCR. Sequencing took place on an Illumina HiSeq 2500. TCRbeta libraries were constructed through three rounds of nested PCR with primers (Table S4) according to protocols adapted from ARM-PCR. Before sequencing, PCR products of 200-500 bp were excised from the gel and purified with the QIAquick gel extraction kit. Turning to the authors' computational methods: Reads were cleaned using Trimmomatic, were merged into complete CDR3 sequences using FLASH, and were assigned to V(D)J germline segments using MiTCR. Clonal diversity was calculated as the inverse Simpson's index using VDJtools. In-frame sequences without a premature stop codon were defined as productive reads. TCRdb reworked the public reads: Q25 trimming with fastp, MiXCR clone assembly, productive beta chains retained. CDR3 protein sequences are deduplicated, and each keeps its most common genes and DNA. V and J calls and clone size were set by TCRdb, not the authors. The sample table shows over 35,000 distinct CDR3 sequences, and 60% are seen once. In total, the top ten clones hold 45% of the sample.

The CDR3, cysteine through phenylalanine, is 11 amino acids long. The read is trimmed to its CDR3 DNA, 33 bases read in frame from base 1. To note about this clonotype: The antigen this receptor binds is unknown. Mismatch with germline at one junction end may stem from a read error.

RNA was isolated from bulk unsorted tissue, and RNA quality was assessed with a NanoDrop ND-1000 and an Agilent 2100. For the normal lung samples, distant non-tumor tissue was collected more than 3 cm away from the tumor edge. Donors were newly diagnosed lung cancer patients admitted for thoracic surgery in China between August and November 2014, without prior chemotherapy. Patients who had received previous radiotherapy or chemotherapy, or who had another concurrent cancer, were excluded from the study. Surgical tissue pieces of about 1-2.3 cm3 were preserved in RNAlater solution and stored at -80 °C until use.

The chain is encoded by TRBV12-3 or TRBV12-4 joined to TRBJ2-2, with the D call perhaps TRBD1 or TRBD2, as 5 bases match in each case. The material sequenced was distant non-tumor lung tissue. The sequence derives from a man aged 50 to 60 with non-small cell lung cancer. The nucleotide sequence reads TGTGCCAGCAACCCCCGAGGGGAACTGTTTTTT. The translation is CASNPRGELFF.